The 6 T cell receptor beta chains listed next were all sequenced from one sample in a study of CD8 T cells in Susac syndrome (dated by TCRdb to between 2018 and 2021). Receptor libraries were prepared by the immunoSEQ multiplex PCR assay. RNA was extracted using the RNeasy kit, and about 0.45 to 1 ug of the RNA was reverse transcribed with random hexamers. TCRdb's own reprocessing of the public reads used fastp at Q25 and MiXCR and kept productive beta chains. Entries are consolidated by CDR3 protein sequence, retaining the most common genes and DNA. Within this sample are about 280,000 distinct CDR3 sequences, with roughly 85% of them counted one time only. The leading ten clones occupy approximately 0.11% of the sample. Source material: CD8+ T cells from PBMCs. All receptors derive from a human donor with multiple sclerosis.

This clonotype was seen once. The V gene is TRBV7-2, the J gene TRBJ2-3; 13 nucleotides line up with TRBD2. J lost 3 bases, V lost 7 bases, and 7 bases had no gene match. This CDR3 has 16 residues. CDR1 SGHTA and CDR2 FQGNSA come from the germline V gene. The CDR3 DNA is TGTGCCAGCACCTCTCCACTAGCGGGAGGGACAGATACGCAGTATTTT. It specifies CASTSPLAGGTDTQYF.

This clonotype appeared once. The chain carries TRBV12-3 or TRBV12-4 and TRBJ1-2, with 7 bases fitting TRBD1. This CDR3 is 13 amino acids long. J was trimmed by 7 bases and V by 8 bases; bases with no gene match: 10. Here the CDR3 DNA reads TGTGCCAGCCGAAACACCAGGGGGGCTGGCTACACCTTC. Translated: CASRNTRGAGYTF.

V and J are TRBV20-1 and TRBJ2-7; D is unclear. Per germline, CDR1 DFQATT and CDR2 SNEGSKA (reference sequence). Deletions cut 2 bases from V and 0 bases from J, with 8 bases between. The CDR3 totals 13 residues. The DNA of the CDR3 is TGCAGTGCTAGAAATCAGAGCTCCTACGAGCAGTACTTC. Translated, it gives CSARNQSSYEQYF.

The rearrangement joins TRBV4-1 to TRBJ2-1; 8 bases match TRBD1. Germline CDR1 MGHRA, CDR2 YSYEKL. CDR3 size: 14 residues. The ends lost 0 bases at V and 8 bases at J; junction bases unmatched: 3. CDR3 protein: CASSQETGDDEQFF. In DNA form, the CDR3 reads TGCGCCAGCAGCCAAGAGACAGGGGACGATGAGCAGTTCTTC.

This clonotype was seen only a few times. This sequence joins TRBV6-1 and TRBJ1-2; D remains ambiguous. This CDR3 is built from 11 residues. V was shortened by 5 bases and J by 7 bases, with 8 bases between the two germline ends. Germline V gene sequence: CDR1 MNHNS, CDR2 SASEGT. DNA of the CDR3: TGTGCCAGCAGTCGTGGAGGTGGCTACACCTTC. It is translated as CASSRGGGYTF.

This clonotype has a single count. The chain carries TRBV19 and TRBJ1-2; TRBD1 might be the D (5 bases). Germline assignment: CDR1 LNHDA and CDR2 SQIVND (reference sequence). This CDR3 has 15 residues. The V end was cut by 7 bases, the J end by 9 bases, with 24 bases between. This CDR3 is CASNPSRGLKDRYTF. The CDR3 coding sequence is TGTGCCAGTAACCCTTCCCGGGGGTTAAAGGATCGCTACACCTTC.